One TCR beta chain is described in this entry. Its matching antigen is unknown. V shed 0 bases and J shed 0 bases, with 12 bases lying between them. The CDR3 spans 17 residues. Germline lookup yields CDR1 MGHRA and CDR2 YSYEKL. These data are taken from a study of Graves' ophthalmopathy and Graves' hyperthyroidism. Study-wide background: Researchers classed hyperthyroidism as stable given no ophthalmopathy within 18 months of follow-up.

Overall study results and limits: With a specificity of around 76% and a sensitivity of roughly 71%, the model predicted ophthalmopathy progression.

The authors amplified TCR beta CDR3 regions, and they did so from RNA transcripts for repertoire sequencing. HTBI primers were used in a first-round RT-PCR, which preceded a second-round multiplex PCR. TCRdb used MiXCR to reprocess the multiplex PCR reads, holding one entry per CDR3 protein. The sample has around 590,000 distinct CDR3 sequences, under 40% seen once. The rearrangement joins TRBV4-1 to TRBJ1-5; D gene ambiguous. This sequence was found in an adult man with Graves' hyperthyroidism. Material for sequencing was peripheral blood or thyroid tissue (not recorded which). CDR3 in DNA: TGCGCCAGCAGCCAAGATGGTTGGACGGATAGCAATCAGCCCCAGCATTTT. This codes for CASSQDGWTDSNQPQHF.